Listed below are T cell receptor beta chains from one sample, sequenced in a study of tumor and adjacent non-tumor tissue in lung cancer. One entry per CDR3 protein results from TCRdb running MiXCR on the multiplex PCR reads. This sample carries about 82,000 distinct CDR3 sequences, under 85% of them seen once, and the ten largest clones take less than 15%. Sequencing was performed on lung tumor tissue. The receptors were sampled from a woman in her forties or fifties with non-small cell lung cancer. The CDR3 runs from the conserved cysteine through the conserved F or W. A D gene is named only where the DNA matches it firmly. Clone size is shown for a subset of rows, as once, few, many or a class of expanded clone.

j_call: TRBJ2-1
clone_size: NA
v_call: TRBV7-9
d_call: TRBD2
cdr3_aa: CDSSLLAGVKNEQFF
cdr3_nt: TGTGACAGCAGCTTATTAGCGGGAGTCAAAAATGAGCAGTTCTTC

j_call: TRBJ2-5
clone_size: few
v_call: TRBV10-3
d_call: NA
cdr3_aa: CAIRRGLQETQYF
cdr3_nt: TGTGCCATTCGGAGGGGGCTCCAAGAGACCCAGTACTTC

j_call: TRBJ1-5
clone_size: NA
v_call: TRBV6-5
d_call: TRBD1
cdr3_aa: CASNYNRGNKPQHF
cdr3_nt: TGTGCCAGCAATTACAACAGGGGCAATAAGCCCCAGCATTTT

j_call: TRBJ2-3
clone_size: NA
v_call: TRBV9
d_call: NA
cdr3_aa: CASSVAGGTQYF
cdr3_nt: TGTGCCAGCAGCGTAGCAGGAGGTACGCAGTATTTT

j_call: TRBJ1-1
clone_size: NA
v_call: TRBV6-1
d_call: TRBD1
cdr3_aa: CASSVPDRGAVTETFF
cdr3_nt: TGTGCCAGCAGCGTTCCTGACAGGGGAGCAGTCACTGAAACTTTCTTT

j_call: TRBJ2-7
clone_size: NA
v_call: TRBV11-2
d_call: TRBD2
cdr3_aa: CARSYGGRTSGSEEYF
cdr3_nt: TGTGCCAGAAGCTACGGCGGGAGGACCTCGGGAAGCGAGGAGTACTTC

j_call: TRBJ2-2
clone_size: many
v_call: TRBV12-3/TRBV12-4
d_call: NA
cdr3_aa: CASSLGGGKVTGELFF
cdr3_nt: TGTGCCAGCAGTCTAGGAGGCGGGAAGGTCACCGGGGAGCTGTTTTTT

j_call: TRBJ2-2
clone_size: NA
v_call: TRBV10-1
d_call: NA
cdr3_aa: CASSSQITGERFF
cdr3_nt: TGCGCCAGTAGTAGCCAGATCACCGGGGAGCGGTTTTTT

j_call: TRBJ1-5
clone_size: NA
v_call: TRBV4-1
d_call: NA
cdr3_aa: CASSQVPGSNLPQHF
cdr3_nt: TGCGCCAGCAGCCAAGTACCTGGTAGCAATTTGCCCCAACATTTT

j_call: TRBJ1-2
clone_size: NA
v_call: TRBV6-5
d_call: TRBD1
cdr3_aa: CASSGGQGASDFCGYTF
cdr3_nt: TGTGCCAGCAGTGGGGGACAGGGGGCATCCGATTTCTGTGGCTACACGTTC

j_call: TRBJ2-7
clone_size: NA
v_call: TRBV20-1
d_call: TRBD1
cdr3_aa: CRARSPGTGDYEQCF
cdr3_nt: TGCAGAGCTAGGTCCCCCGGGACAGGAGACTACGAGCAGTGCTTC

j_call: TRBJ2-1
clone_size: NA
v_call: TRBV20-1
d_call: NA
cdr3_aa: CRARDPPDIYNEQLF
cdr3_nt: TGCAGAGCTAGAGATCCACCCGACATCTACAATGAGCAGTTATTC

j_call: TRBJ2-5
clone_size: NA
v_call: TRBV5-1
d_call: NA
cdr3_aa: CASGLSRASRTLVPYF
cdr3_nt: TGCGCCAGTGGCTTGAGCCGGGCTAGCAGAACCCTAGTACCTTACTTC

j_call: TRBJ2-5
clone_size: NA
v_call: TRBV4-2
d_call: TRBD2
cdr3_aa: CANSQEGKLAVYRETQYF
cdr3_nt: TGTGCCAACAGCCAAGAAGGGAAACTAGCGGTCTACCGAGAGACCCAGTACTTC

j_call: TRBJ2-3
clone_size: NA
v_call: TRBV4-2
d_call: NA
cdr3_aa: CASSPAREVSTDTQYF
cdr3_nt: TGTGCCAGCAGCCCGGCACGCGAAGTGAGCACAGATACGCAGTATTTT

j_call: TRBJ1-6
clone_size: NA
v_call: TRBV7-3
d_call: TRBD1
cdr3_aa: CASSSWGQGNSPLHF
cdr3_nt: TGTGCCAGCAGCTCCTGGGGACAGGGTAATTCACCCCTCCACTTT

j_call: TRBJ1-1
clone_size: NA
v_call: TRBV29-1
d_call: NA
cdr3_aa: CNALGQSTEAFF
cdr3_nt: TGCAACGCCCTTGGACAGTCCACTGAGGCTTTCTTT

j_call: TRBJ2-5
clone_size: NA
v_call: TRBV29-1
d_call: NA
cdr3_aa: CIVGSGEETQYF
cdr3_nt: TGCATTGTCGGTAGCGGAGAAGAGACCCAGTACTTC

j_call: TRBJ2-2
clone_size: NA
v_call: TRBV5-1
d_call: NA
cdr3_aa: CASSPQVAEGTGELFF
cdr3_nt: TGCGCCAGCAGCCCGCAGGTGGCGGAGGGAACCGGGGAGCTGTTTTTT

j_call: TRBJ2-1
clone_size: many
v_call: TRBV10-1
d_call: NA
cdr3_aa: CASRDEGDFYNEQFF
cdr3_nt: TGCGCCAGCAGAGACGAGGGGGACTTTTACAATGAGCAGTTCTTC

j_call: TRBJ2-1
clone_size: NA
v_call: TRBV4-2
d_call: TRBD2
cdr3_aa: CASSLEAGDPYNEHFF
cdr3_nt: TGTGCCAGCAGCCTAGAGGCGGGAGACCCCTACAATGAGCACTTCTTC

j_call: TRBJ2-3
clone_size: few
v_call: TRBV5-1
d_call: NA
cdr3_aa: CASSLEPGQPQYF
cdr3_nt: TGCGCCAGCAGCTTGGAACCCGGCCAGCCCCAGTATTTT

j_call: TRBJ2-7
clone_size: NA
v_call: TRBV6-1
d_call: TRBD2
cdr3_aa: CASSRTSGRPLYEQYF
cdr3_nt: TGTGCCAGCAGCCGGACTAGCGGGAGGCCTTTATACGAGCAGTATTTC

j_call: TRBJ2-1
clone_size: once
v_call: TRBV28
d_call: NA
cdr3_aa: CVSHYRWGRGNNEQFF
cdr3_nt: TGTGTCAGCCATTACCGGTGGGGCCGGGGTAACAATGAGCAGTTCTTC

j_call: TRBJ2-1
clone_size: NA
v_call: TRBV5-1
d_call: TRBD2
cdr3_aa: CASSLRGLAGGEQFF
cdr3_nt: TGCGCCAGCAGTTTGAGGGGACTAGCGGGAGGGGAGCAGTTCTTC

j_call: TRBJ2-1
clone_size: NA
v_call: TRBV28
d_call: TRBD2
cdr3_aa: CASSSTPGLAGGGTYIEQFF
cdr3_nt: TGTGCCAGCAGTTCGACCCCGGGACTAGCGGGAGGTGGGACCTACATTGAGCAATTCTTC

j_call: TRBJ2-2
clone_size: NA
v_call: TRBV10-3
d_call: NA
cdr3_aa: CATRAGGGTRELFF
cdr3_nt: TGTGCCACACGGGCGGGTGGGGGCACCAGGGAGCTGTTTTTT

j_call: TRBJ2-7
clone_size: once
v_call: TRBV6-1
d_call: NA
cdr3_aa: CASSVEGLATYEQYF
cdr3_nt: TGTGCCAGCAGTGTCGAGGGGCTAGCTACCTACGAACAGTACTTC

j_call: TRBJ1-4
clone_size: NA
v_call: TRBV7-9
d_call: NA
cdr3_aa: CASSRLGQNEKLFF
cdr3_nt: TGCGCCAGCAGCCGATTGGGGCAAAATGAAAAACTGTTTTTT

j_call: TRBJ2-1
clone_size: NA
v_call: TRBV7-9
d_call: TRBD2
cdr3_aa: CASSPRRTSSLYNEQFF
cdr3_nt: TGTGCCAGCAGCCCAAGGCGGACTAGCAGCCTTTACAATGAACAGTTCTTC

j_call: TRBJ2-1
clone_size: many
v_call: TRBV10-3
d_call: TRBD2
cdr3_aa: CAISGTSGGRNEQFF
cdr3_nt: TGTGCCATCAGTGGGACTAGCGGGGGGCGCAATGAGCAGTTCTTC

j_call: TRBJ2-1
clone_size: NA
v_call: TRBV20-1
d_call: TRBD2
cdr3_aa: CSANPSGISYNEQFF
cdr3_nt: TGCAGTGCTAACCCTAGCGGCATCTCCTACAATGAGCAGTTCTTC

j_call: TRBJ1-4
clone_size: NA
v_call: TRBV14
d_call: NA
cdr3_aa: CASSQDRVERKLFF
cdr3_nt: TGTGCCAGCAGTCAAGACCGCGTAGAGAGAAAACTGTTTTTT

j_call: TRBJ1-6
clone_size: many
v_call: TRBV12-3/TRBV12-4
d_call: NA
cdr3_aa: CASRPDSSSPLHF
cdr3_nt: TGTGCCAGCAGACCCGACAGTTCTTCACCCCTCCACTTT

j_call: TRBJ1-2
clone_size: NA
v_call: TRBV5-6
d_call: NA
cdr3_aa: CASSFGLGQGCGYTF
cdr3_nt: TGTGCCAGCAGCTTTGGCTTGGGACAAGGCTGTGGCTACACCTTC

j_call: TRBJ2-1
clone_size: NA
v_call: TRBV7-8
d_call: NA
cdr3_aa: CASSSTGRWQFF
cdr3_nt: TGTGCCAGCAGCTCAACGGGGCGGTGGCAGTTCTTC

j_call: TRBJ1-2
clone_size: NA
v_call: TRBV4-1
d_call: NA
cdr3_aa: CASNQEGRPRGDSYTF
cdr3_nt: TGCGCCAGCAACCAAGAGGGAAGGCCGAGAGGAGATAGCTACACCTTC

j_call: TRBJ2-1
clone_size: NA
v_call: TRBV4-1
d_call: TRBD2
cdr3_aa: CACSQDLLVGGPNEQFF
cdr3_nt: TGCGCCTGCAGCCAAGATCTCTTAGTGGGAGGGCCGAATGAGCAGTTCTTC

j_call: TRBJ2-2
clone_size: NA
v_call: TRBV10-1
d_call: NA
cdr3_aa: CASRLRNIGELFF
cdr3_nt: TGCGCTAGCCGACTAAGGAACATCGGGGAGCTGTTTTTT

j_call: TRBJ2-7
clone_size: NA
v_call: TRBV20-1
d_call: TRBD2
cdr3_aa: CSVREQLAGIYEQYF
cdr3_nt: TGCAGTGTTAGAGAACAACTAGCGGGAATCTACGAGCAGTACTTC